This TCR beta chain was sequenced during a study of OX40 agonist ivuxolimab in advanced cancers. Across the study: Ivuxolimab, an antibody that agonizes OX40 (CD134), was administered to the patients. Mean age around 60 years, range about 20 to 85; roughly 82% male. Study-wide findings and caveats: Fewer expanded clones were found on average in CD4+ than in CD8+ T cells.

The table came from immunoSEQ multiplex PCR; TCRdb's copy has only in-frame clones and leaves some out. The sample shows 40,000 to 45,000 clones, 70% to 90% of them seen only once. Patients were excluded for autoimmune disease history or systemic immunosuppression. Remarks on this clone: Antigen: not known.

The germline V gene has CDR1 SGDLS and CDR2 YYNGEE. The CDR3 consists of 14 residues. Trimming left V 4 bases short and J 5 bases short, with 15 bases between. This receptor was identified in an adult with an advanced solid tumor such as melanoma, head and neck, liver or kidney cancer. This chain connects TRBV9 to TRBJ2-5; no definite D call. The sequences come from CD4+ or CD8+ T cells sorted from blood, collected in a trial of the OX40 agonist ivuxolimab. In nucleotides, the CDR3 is TGTGCCAGCAGCCTCCTCGGAACCGAGGAGACCCAGTACTTC. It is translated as CASSLLGTEETQYF.